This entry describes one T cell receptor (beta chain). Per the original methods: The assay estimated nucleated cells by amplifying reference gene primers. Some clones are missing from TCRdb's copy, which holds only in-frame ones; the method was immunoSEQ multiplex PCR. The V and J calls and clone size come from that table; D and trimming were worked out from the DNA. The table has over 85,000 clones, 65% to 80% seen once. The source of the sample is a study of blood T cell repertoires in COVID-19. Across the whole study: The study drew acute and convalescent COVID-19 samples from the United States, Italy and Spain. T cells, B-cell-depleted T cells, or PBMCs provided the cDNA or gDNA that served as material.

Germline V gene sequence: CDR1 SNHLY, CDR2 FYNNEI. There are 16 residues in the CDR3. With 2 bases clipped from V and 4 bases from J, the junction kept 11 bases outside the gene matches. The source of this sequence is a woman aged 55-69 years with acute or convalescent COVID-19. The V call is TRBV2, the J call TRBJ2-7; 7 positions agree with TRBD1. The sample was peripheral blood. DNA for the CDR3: TGTGCCAGCAGTGAACCCGGTTGGACAGGAAAATACGAGCAGTACTTC. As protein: CASSEPGWTGKYEQYF.